The 21 T cell receptor beta chains listed next were all sequenced from one sample in a study of graft-versus-host responses after intestinal transplantation. These TCRs are of unknown antigen specificity. Repertoires were generated with immunoSEQ multiplex PCR, while TCRdb's copy carries only in-frame clones and drops some. The sample consists of around 90,000 clones, 80% to 95% of them appearing once. Here the sequenced sample was unstimulated CD4+ T cells sorted from spleen or lymph node cells, taken before intestinal transplant. The origin of the receptors is a human donor who received an intestinal transplant.

J is TRBJ1-1 and V is TRBV14; possibly TRBD1 for D (5 bases). Trimming left V 0 bases short and J 5 bases short, with 13 bases between. The CDR3 is made up of 15 amino acids. Germline V gives CDR1 SGHDN, CDR2 FVKESK. CDR3 sequence reads: CASSQDPPGSTEAFF. The CDR3 coding sequence is TGTGCCAGCAGCCAAGATCCTCCAGGGAGTACTGAAGCTTTCTTT.

CDR3 amino acids: CASSLLYGGTPSTDTQYF. CDR3 in DNA: TGTGCCAGCAGTCTCTTGTATGGTGGGACACCTAGCACAGATACGCAGTATTTT. The rearrangement links TRBV5-5 to TRBJ2-3; a weak D match, TRBD1 (6 bases). Trimming took 5 bases from V and 0 from J, leaving 22 bases between them. The CDR3 is 18 amino acids. Germline CDR1 reads SGHKS; CDR2 reads YYEKEE (reference sequence).

This sequence joins TRBV30 and TRBJ1-1; D remains ambiguous. CDR3 length: 13 amino acids. Deletions cut 0 bases from V and 3 bases from J, with 8 bases between. From germline, CDR1 is GTSNPN and CDR2 SVGIG (reference sequence). The CDR3: CAWSVTSHTEAFF. The CDR3, as DNA: TGTGCCTGGAGTGTAACCTCCCACACTGAAGCTTTCTTT.

The CDR3: CASMRDPGSYGYTF. The CDR3 nucleotides read TGTGCCAGCATGAGGGACCCAGGTAGCTATGGCTACACCTTC. The chain combines TRBV6-5 with TRBJ1-2; D is possibly TRBD1 (5 bases). Germline V gene data show CDR1 as MNHEY and CDR2 as SVGAGI. The ends were cut back, 7 bases at V and 4 bases at J, with 16 bases in the middle. The CDR3 has 14 residues.

The chain combines TRBV4-1 with TRBJ2-3; 9 bases are a match to TRBD2. The CDR3 is 16 amino acids. Germline trimming cut 4 bases from V and 5 bases from J; bases unmatched to any gene: 10. Germline V CDR1 and CDR2: MGHRA, YSYEKL. The CDR3 coding sequence is TGCGCCAGCAGCCGCGGGCTAGCGGGAAATATAGATACGCAGTATTTT. Its translation is CASSRGLAGNIDTQYF.

V usage is TRBV10-3 and J usage is TRBJ2-7; D might be TRBD1 (5 bases). CDR3 length: 11 amino acids. Trimming shortened V by 7 bases and J by 4 bases, and 8 bases separated the two germline ends. Germline CDR1 ENHRY, CDR2 SYGVKD. DNA of the CDR3: TGTGCCATCACTCAGGGTTACGAGCAGTACTTC. This sequence encodes CAITQGYEQYF.

The CDR3 DNA is TGCAGCGTTGGAACAGGGGGACGAGAGCAGTACTTC. Amino acids: CSVGTGGREQYF. V and J are TRBV29-1 and TRBJ2-7; 8 bases align to TRBD1. The CDR3 has 12 amino acids. Germline CDR1 reads SQVTM; CDR2 reads ANQGSEA. The trim removed 4 bases at V and 7 bases at J, leaving 6 bases unmatched.

The chain employs TRBV5-1 and TRBJ1-5; D perhaps matches TRBD1 (5 bases). The CDR3 has 15 amino acids. Trimming cost V 2 bases and J 8 bases, with 17 bases left between them. From germline, CDR1 is SGHRS and CDR2 YFSETQ. The CDR3 loop is CASSFIGAGNEPQHF. In nucleotides, the CDR3 is TGCGCCAGCAGCTTTATAGGGGCAGGGAACGAGCCCCAGCATTTT. The whole variable domain, remainder taken from reference TRBV5-1 and TRBJ1-5, is KAGVTQTPRYLIKTRGQQVTLSCSPISGHRSVSWYQQTPGQGLQFLFEYFSETQRNKGNFPGRFSGRQFSNSRSEMNVSTLELGDSALYLCASSFIGAGNEPQHFGDGTRLSIL.

This clone was observed a few times. The V and J genes are TRBV5-1 and TRBJ2-7; 12 bases fit TRBD2. The CDR3 has 15 amino acids. CDR1 and CDR2 (germline): SGHRS, YFSETQ. After removal of 5 bases from V and 9 bases from J, the junction contained 12 bases not matched to a gene. CDR3 nucleotides: TGCGCCAGCAGGACTAGCGGGAGTGATGGACGAGGGCAGTACTTC. Translating it yields CASRTSGSDGRGQYF.

V usage is TRBV7-9 and J usage is TRBJ1-1; TRBD1 matches at 7 bases. CDR3 size: 15 residues. J gave up 4 bases and V 5 bases, and 10 bases lay outside the gene matches. CDR1 and CDR2 (germline): SEHNR, FQNEAQ (reference sequence). In DNA form, the CDR3 reads TGTGCCAGCAGCAGGGGGACAGCCCTTTCCACTGAAGCTTTCTTT. Translation: CASSRGTALSTEAFF.

V is TRBV28 and J is TRBJ2-7, with 9 bases matching TRBD1. This CDR3 contains 16 residues. Germline CDR1 is MDHEN and CDR2 is SYDVKM. Losses at the gene ends were 6 bases for V and 5 bases for J; bases not matched to a gene: 14. This CDR3 is CASRAPTGTGFHEQYF. For the CDR3, the DNA is TGTGCCAGCAGAGCCCCGACCGGGACAGGGTTCCACGAGCAGTACTTC.

V is TRBV18 and J is TRBJ1-1; 9 nucleotides line up with TRBD1. Germline CDR1 reads KGHSH; CDR2 reads LQKENI. This CDR3 is 15 amino acids long. V was pared by 6 bases and J by 5 bases, with 10 bases of the junction left unmatched. The CDR3 DNA reads TGTGCCAGCTCTCCGGGGACAGGGCGGGTGACTGAAGCTTTCTTT. The encoded protein is CASSPGTGRVTEAFF.

The chain has TRBV28 and TRBJ2-6; D uncertain. This CDR3 comprises 19 residues. Germline CDR1 reads MDHEN; CDR2 reads SYDVKM. Between the trimmed V and J ends, which lost 0 bases and 0 bases, there was a span of 15 bases. CDR3 coding DNA: TGTGCCAGCAGTTTATGGCGATTTGACGGTAGCTCTGGGGCCAACGTCCTGACTTTC. Translation gives CASSLWRFDGSSGANVLTF. The full variable domain, rest sourced from reference TRBV28 and TRBJ2-6, is DVKVTQSSRYLVKRTGEKVFLECVQDMDHENMFWYRQDPGLGLRLIYFSYDVKMKEKGDIPEGYSVSREKKERFSLILESASTNQTSMYLCASSLWRFDGSSGANVLTFGAGSRLTVL.

The chain carries TRBV7-2 and TRBJ1-3; D not certain. The CDR3 sequence is 14 residues long. Trimming stripped 1 base from V and 2 bases from J, with 6 bases between. Germline V gene lookup returns CDR1 SGHTA and CDR2 FQGNSA. The CDR3 loop reads CASSLGPAGNTIYF. CDR3 DNA sequence: TGTGCCAGCAGCTTAGGTCCAGCTGGAAACACCATATATTTT.

Details on this clone: One end of the junction does not line up with germline, which may come from a read error. The chain joins TRBV18 to TRBJ2-5; D gene ambiguous. The CDR3 totals 14 residues. Germline V gene data show CDR1 as KGHSH and CDR2 as LQKENI. CDR3 sequence (DNA): TGTGCCGGCTCGCCGGGCCTCTTTCAAGAGACCCAGTACTTC. Protein product: CAGSPGLFQETQYF. The entire variable domain, with the rest obtained from reference TRBV18 and TRBJ2-5, is as follows: NAGVMQNPRHLVRRRGQEARLRCSPMKGHSHVYWYRQLPEEGLKFMVYLQKENIIDESGMPKERFSAEFPKEGPSILRIQQVVRGDSAAYFCAGSPGLFQETQYFGPGTRLLVL.

This clone was seen only a few times. The rearrangement uses TRBV2 and TRBJ1-3, with a weak D call TRBD1 (5 bases). V lost 1 base and J 1 base, leaving 14 bases between the germline ends. Germline V gene sequence: CDR1 SNHLY, CDR2 FYNNEI. The CDR3 sequence is 17 residues long. DNA of the CDR3: TGTGCCAGCAGTGAAGAGGCCAGGGCCCTATCTGGAAACACCATATATTTT. It is translated as CASSEEARALSGNTIYF.

J is TRBJ1-5 and V is TRBV28; no clear D. Germline CDR1 and CDR2: MDHEN and SYDVKM. The CDR3 spans 11 residues. V lost 7 bases and J 4 bases, leaving 5 bases between the germline ends. DNA of the CDR3: TGTGCCAGCAATGTTAATCAGCCCCAGCATTTT. Translated: CASNVNQPQHF.

This rearrangement joins TRBV4-1 to TRBJ1-5, with TRBD1 identical over 8 bases. With 3 bases clipped from V and 3 bases from J, the junction kept 10 bases outside the gene matches. The CDR3 extends over 17 amino acids. CDR1 and CDR2 from the germline V gene are MGHRA and YSYEKL. The CDR3 reads CASSQPGQEGFNQPQHF. The CDR3, as DNA: TGCGCCAGCAGCCAGCCGGGACAGGAAGGGTTCAATCAGCCCCAGCATTTT.

V usage is TRBV4-1 and J usage is TRBJ2-7; the D is unclear. V was trimmed by 3 bases and J by 3 bases, leaving 15 bases between them. Germline loops: CDR1 MGHRA, CDR2 YSYEKL. The CDR3 spans 15 residues. CDR3 in amino acids: CASSQDMDVFYEQYF. Here the CDR3 DNA reads TGCGCCAGCAGCCAGGATATGGACGTTTTCTACGAGCAGTACTTC.

The V call is TRBV6-1, the J call TRBJ1-6; D is undetermined. V gave up 8 bases and J gave up 7 bases, with 9 bases separating them. This CDR3 contains 12 residues. CDR1 and CDR2 (germline): MNHNS, SASEGT. The CDR3 nucleotides are TGTGCCAGCGAAAAGCCCAATTCACCCCTCCACTTT. Residues: CASEKPNSPLHF.

J is TRBJ1-4 and V is TRBV5-1; the match to TRBD1 covers 12 bases. V shed 4 bases and J 0 bases; nucleotides not matched to a gene: 22. Germline V lookup: CDR1 SGHRS, CDR2 YFSETQ. The CDR3 sequence is 23 residues long. The CDR3, as DNA: TGCGCCAGCAGCCGTGATCCCTTTAGGGACAGGGGGCTTATCCCATCAACTAATGAAAAACTGTTTTTT. It is translated as CASSRDPFRDRGLIPSTNEKLFF. The complete variable domain, with remaining parts taken from reference TRBV5-1 and TRBJ1-4, reads KAGVTQTPRYLIKTRGQQVTLSCSPISGHRSVSWYQQTPGQGLQFLFEYFSETQRNKGNFPGRFSGRQFSNSRSEMNVSTLELGDSALYLCASSRDPFRDRGLIPSTNEKLFFGSGTQLSVL.